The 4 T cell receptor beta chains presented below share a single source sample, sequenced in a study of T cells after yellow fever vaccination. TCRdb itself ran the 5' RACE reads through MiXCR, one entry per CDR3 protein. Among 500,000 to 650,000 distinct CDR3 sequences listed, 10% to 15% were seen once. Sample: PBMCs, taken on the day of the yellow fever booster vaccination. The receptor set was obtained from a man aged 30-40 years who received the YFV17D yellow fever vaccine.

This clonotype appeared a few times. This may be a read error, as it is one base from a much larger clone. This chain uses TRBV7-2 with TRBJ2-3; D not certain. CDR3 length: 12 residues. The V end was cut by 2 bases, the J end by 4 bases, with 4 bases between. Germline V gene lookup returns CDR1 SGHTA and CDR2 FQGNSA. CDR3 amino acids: CASSLIADTQYF. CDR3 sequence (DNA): TGTGCCAGCAGCTTAATCGCAGATACGCAGTATTTT. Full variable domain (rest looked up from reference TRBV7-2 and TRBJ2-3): GAGVSQSPSNKVTEKGKDVELRCDPISGHTALYWYRQSLGQGLEFLIYFQGNSAPDKSGLPSDRFSAERTGGSVSTLTIQRTQQEDSAVYLCASSLIADTQYFGPGTRLTVL.

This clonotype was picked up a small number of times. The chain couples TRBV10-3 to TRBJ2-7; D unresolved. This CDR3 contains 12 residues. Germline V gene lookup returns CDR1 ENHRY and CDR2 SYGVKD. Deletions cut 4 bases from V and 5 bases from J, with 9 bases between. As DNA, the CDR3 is TGTGCCATCAGTGTTGGGTTCCACGAGCAGTACTTC. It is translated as CAISVGFHEQYF.

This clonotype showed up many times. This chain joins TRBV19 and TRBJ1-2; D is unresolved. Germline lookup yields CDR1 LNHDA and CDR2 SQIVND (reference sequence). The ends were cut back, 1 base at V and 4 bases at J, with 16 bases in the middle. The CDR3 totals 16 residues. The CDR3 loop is CASSIVTGNPVYGYTF. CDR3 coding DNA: TGTGCCAGTAGTATAGTTACGGGCAACCCCGTCTATGGCTACACCTTC.

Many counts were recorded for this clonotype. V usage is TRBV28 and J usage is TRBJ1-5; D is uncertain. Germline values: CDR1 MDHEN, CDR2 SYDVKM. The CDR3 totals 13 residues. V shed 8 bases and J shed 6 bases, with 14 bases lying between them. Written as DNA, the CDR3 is TGTGCCAGCGGCGGGTCGATGAGTCAGCCCCAGCATTTT. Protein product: CASGGSMSQPQHF.